The table lists the clone carrying this TCR beta chain with many counts. Its antigen is currently unknown. This entry comes from a study of T cells in Graves' hyperthyroidism and ophthalmopathy. With 1 base removed from V and 10 bases from J, the gap between germline ends came to 13 bases. CDR3 size: 13 residues. Per the germline V gene, CDR1 is SGHAT and CDR2 is FQNNGV. Study-level findings and limits: Ophthalmopathy prediction by the model preceded onset by a median roughly 6 months.

RNA transcripts provided the source from which TCR beta CDR3 regions were amplified. When the TCR CDR3 underwent first-round RT-PCR, the HTBI primer set was used. In TCRdb, the multiplex PCR reads were re-called with MiXCR into one record per CDR3 protein. The sample includes some 380,000 distinct CDR3 sequences, 13% seen only once; the top ten take around 20%. Diagnostic decisions used clinical symptoms, serum thyroxine and TRAb, thyroid ultrasound and orbital computed tomography. Material: blood. The rearrangement joins TRBV11-2 to TRBJ1-1, with D perhaps matching TRBD1 (6 bases). The receptor was isolated from a man under 40 with Graves' hyperthyroidism that later progressed to Graves' ophthalmopathy. The CDR3 spells CASSLVGGRGAFF. CDR3 nucleotides: TGTGCCAGCAGCTTAGTAGGGGGAAGGGGAGCTTTCTTT. Full variable domain (missing parts from reference TRBV11-2 and TRBJ1-1): EAGVAQSPRYKIIEKRQSVAFWCNPISGHATLYWYQQILGQGPKLLIQFQNNGVVDDSQLPKDRFSAERLKGVDSTLKIQPAKLEDSAVYLCASSLVGGRGAFFGQGTRLTVV.